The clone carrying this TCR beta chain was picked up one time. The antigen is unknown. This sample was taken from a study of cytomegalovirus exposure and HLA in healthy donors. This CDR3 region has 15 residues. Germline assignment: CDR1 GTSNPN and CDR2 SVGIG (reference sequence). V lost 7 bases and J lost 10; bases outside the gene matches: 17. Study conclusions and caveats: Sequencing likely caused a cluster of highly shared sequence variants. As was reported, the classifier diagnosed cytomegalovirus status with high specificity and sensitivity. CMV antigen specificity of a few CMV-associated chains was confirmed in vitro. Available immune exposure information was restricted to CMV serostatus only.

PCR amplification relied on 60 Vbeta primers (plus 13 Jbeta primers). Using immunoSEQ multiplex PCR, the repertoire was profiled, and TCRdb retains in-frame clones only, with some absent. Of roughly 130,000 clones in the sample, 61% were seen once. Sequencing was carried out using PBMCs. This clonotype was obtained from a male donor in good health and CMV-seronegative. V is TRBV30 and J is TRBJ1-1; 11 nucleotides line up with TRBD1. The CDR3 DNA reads TGTGCCTCGACCTCCATCCGGGACAGGGGGTTTTTAGCTTTCTTT. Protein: CASTSIRDRGFLAFF.